Listed below are T cell receptor beta chains from one sample, sequenced in a study of blood T cells in healthy people across ages. A single record per CDR3 protein comes from TCRdb applying MiXCR to the 5' RACE reads. The sample shows over a million distinct CDR3 sequences, 45% of them seen only once. Sequencing input: blood. The receptor source for this set is a woman aged 60-75 years in good health. Each CDR3 is given with its conserved first and last residue. A D gene is named only where the DNA matches it firmly. Where a row states a size, it is once, few, many or the class of an expanded clone; other rows omit it.

clone size	V gene	D gene	J gene	CDR3 protein	CDR3 DNA
few	TRBV5-1	TRBD1	TRBJ1-4	CASSVGQGGNEKLFF	TGCGCCAGCAGCGTCGGACAGGGGGGGAATGAAAAACTGTTTTTT
NA	TRBV27	NA	TRBJ2-3	CASSLSPGGAGQADTQYF	TGTGCCAGCAGTTTATCCCCCGGGGGCGCAGGTCAGGCAGATACGCAGTATTTT
NA	TRBV6-6	NA	TRBJ2-1	CASSYSIFVGNEQFF	TGTGCCAGCAGTTACTCGATCTTCGTGGGGAATGAGCAGTTCTTC
NA	TRBV7-2	NA	TRBJ2-7	CASSPARISSYEQYF	TGTGCCAGCAGCCCTGCTAGAATATCCTCCTACGAGCAGTACTTC
NA	TRBV28	NA	TRBJ1-2	CASSSRGGHGYTF	TGTGCCAGCAGTTCAAGGGGTGGCCATGGCTACACCTTC
few	TRBV29-1	TRBD1	TRBJ2-1	CSVAPTGTGLNEQFF	TGCAGCGTCGCTCCTACCGGGACAGGACTCAATGAGCAGTTCTTC
NA	TRBV27	TRBD1	TRBJ1-4	CASRETGFYEELFF	TGTGCCAGCAGGGAGACAGGGTTTTATGAAGAACTGTTTTTT
NA	TRBV4-1	NA	TRBJ2-3	CASNDEGVTDTQYF	TGCGCCAGCAATGACGAGGGAGTCACAGATACGCAGTATTTT
few	TRBV7-2	NA	TRBJ2-3	CASSFIRKGGFIPDTQYF	TGTGCCAGCAGCTTTATCCGAAAAGGGGGATTTATCCCAGATACGCAGTATTTT
once	TRBV6-5	NA	TRBJ1-6	CASRRPTSPLHF	TGTGCCAGCAGAAGGCCAACTTCACCCCTCCACTTT
few	TRBV5-1	NA	TRBJ1-1	CASSLRGRERMNTEAFF	TGCGCCAGCAGCCTCAGGGGTAGGGAGAGGATGAACACTGAAGCTTTCTTT
NA	TRBV27	TRBD1	TRBJ1-1	CASSSRQGGTYTEAFF	TGTGCCAGCAGTTCACGACAGGGGGGAACGTACACTGAAGCTTTCTTT
NA	TRBV9	TRBD2	TRBJ2-6	CASSAHRSNSGGGAGANVLTF	TGTGCCAGCAGCGCACACAGGAGTAATAGCGGGGGAGGTGCTGGGGCCAACGTCCTGACTTTC
few	TRBV28	TRBD2	TRBJ2-7	CASSPPLAGNSYEQYF	TGTGCCAGCAGTCCTCCTTTAGCGGGAAACTCCTACGAGCAGTACTTC
few	TRBV29-1	NA	TRBJ2-5	CSVDSVAGQETQYF	TGCAGCGTTGACAGTGTGGCGGGCCAAGAGACCCAGTACTTC
few	TRBV7-2	TRBD2	TRBJ2-3	CASSLRSSGYDTQYF	TGTGCCAGCAGCTTAAGGTCTAGCGGGTACGATACGCAGTATTTT
few	TRBV5-1	TRBD1	TRBJ2-5	CASSVEQGSETQYF	TGCGCCAGCAGCGTTGAACAGGGGTCGGAGACCCAGTACTTC
NA	TRBV12-3/TRBV12-4	NA	TRBJ1-1	CASSRDLNTEAFF	TGTGCCAGCAGCCGGGACCTGAACACTGAAGCTTTCTTT
NA	TRBV5-6	TRBD2	TRBJ2-7	CASSFITGGPSEQYF	TGTGCCAGCAGCTTCATAACGGGAGGGCCTAGCGAGCAGTACTTC
NA	TRBV27	NA	TRBJ2-3	CASSPHLGADTQYF	TGTGCCAGCAGTCCGCACCTCGGGGCGGATACGCAGTATTTT
NA	TRBV9	TRBD2	TRBJ2-1	CASSVVLAGGEQFF	TGTGCCAGCAGCGTAGTCCTAGCGGGAGGTGAGCAGTTCTTC
NA	TRBV29-1	NA	TRBJ2-5	CSVLQSFKETQYF	TGCAGCGTTCTCCAATCATTTAAAGAGACCCAGTACTTC
NA	TRBV14	NA	TRBJ2-7	CASSRGQPSGYEQYF	TGTGCCAGCAGCCGGGGGCAGCCTTCCGGCTACGAGCAGTACTTC